A single sample gave rise to the 6 T cell receptor beta chains below, sequenced in a study of blood T cell repertoires in COVID-19. Sequencing was performed with immunoSEQ multiplex PCR; in TCRdb, only in-frame clones are kept and a portion is missing. The profile covers roughly 40,000 clones, with 75% to 85% appearing a single time and approximately 9.9% taken by the ten largest. The sample taken for sequencing was peripheral blood. The receptors were sampled from a human donor in a cohort sampled during active COVID-19.

The chain is built from TRBV25-1 and TRBJ2-5, with a possible D match to TRBD2 (5 bases). The CDR3 runs to 15 residues. The V and J ends lost 3 bases and 4 bases respectively, with 15 bases between them. In germline, CDR1 is MGHDK, CDR2 SYGVNS. The CDR3 DNA is TGTGCCAGCAGTGATACCGGGGTCCCCCCAGAGACCCAGTACTTC. It encodes CASSDTGVPPETQYF.

The chain joins TRBV11-2 to TRBJ2-4, with 7 nucleotides matching TRBD2. Losses at the gene ends were 1 base for V and 9 bases for J; bases not matched to a gene: 3. The germline V gene encodes CDR1 SGHAT and CDR2 FQNNGV. The CDR3 covers 13 residues. This CDR3 is CASSLGRTSIQYF. CDR3 bases: TGTGCCAGCAGCTTAGGTAGGACTAGCATTCAGTACTTC.

The chain recombines TRBV3-1 (or the pseudogene TRBV3-2) with TRBJ2-3; TRBD2 matches 7 bases. The germline CDR1 and CDR2 sequences are LGHDT and YNNKEL (reference sequence). V lost 5 bases and J lost 3; bases outside the gene matches: 8. The CDR3 is 15 amino acids. This CDR3 reads CASSNSGARTDTQYF. The CDR3 region has the DNA TGTGCCAGCAGCAACAGCGGGGCAAGGACAGATACGCAGTATTTT.

In its sample, this clone was seen once. The rearrangement links TRBV12-3 or TRBV12-4 to TRBJ1-2; D not certain. Between the trimmed V and J ends, which lost 4 bases and 11 bases, there was a span of 11 bases. The CDR3 contains 11 residues. In nucleotides, the CDR3 is TGTGCCAGCAGTTCCTACGAGGTGTACACCTTC. Its translation: CASSSYEVYTF.

The chain is built from TRBV12-5 and TRBJ2-7, with D maybe TRBD1 (6 bases). V was shortened by 5 bases and J by 5 bases, with 13 bases between the two germline ends. Germline CDR1 is LGHNT and CDR2 is FRNRAP. This CDR3 contains 13 residues. The CDR3 bases are TGTGCTAGTGGTCCGACAGGTTACCACGAGCAGTACTTC. Its translation is CASGPTGYHEQYF.

The chain links TRBV5-1 to TRBJ1-1; 7 positions agree with TRBD1. CDR1 and CDR2 from the germline V gene are SGHRS and YFSETQ. Trimming removed 2 bases from V and 5 bases from J; junction bases left unmatched: 3. The CDR3 has 13 residues. CDR3 nucleotides: TGCGCCAGCAGCTTAACAGGGGAAACTGAAGCTTTCTTT. Translation gives CASSLTGETEAFF. The variable domain in full, with the rest retrieved from reference TRBV5-1 and TRBJ1-1, is KAGVTQTPRYLIKTRGQQVTLSCSPISGHRSVSWYQQTPGQGLQFLFEYFSETQRNKGNFPGRFSGRQFSNSRSEMNVSTLELGDSALYLCASSLTGETEAFFGQGTRLTVV.